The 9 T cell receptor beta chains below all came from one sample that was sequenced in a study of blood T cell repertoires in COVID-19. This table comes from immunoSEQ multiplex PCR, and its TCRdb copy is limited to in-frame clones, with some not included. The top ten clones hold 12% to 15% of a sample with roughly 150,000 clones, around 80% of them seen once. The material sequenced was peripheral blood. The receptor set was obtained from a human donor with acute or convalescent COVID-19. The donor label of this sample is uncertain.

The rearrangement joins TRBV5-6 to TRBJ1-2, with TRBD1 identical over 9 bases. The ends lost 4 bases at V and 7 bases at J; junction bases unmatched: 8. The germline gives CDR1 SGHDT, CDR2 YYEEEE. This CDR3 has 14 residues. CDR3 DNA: TGTGCCAGCAGCGGGACAGGGAGTTTAGGTGGCTACACCTTC. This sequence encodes CASSGTGSLGGYTF. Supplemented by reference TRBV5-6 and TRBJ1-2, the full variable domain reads DAGVTQSPTHLIKTRGQQVTLRCSPKSGHDTVSWYQQALGQGPQFIFQYYEEEERQRGNFPDRFSGHQFPNYSSELNVNALLLGDSALYLCASSGTGSLGGYTFGSGTRLTVV.

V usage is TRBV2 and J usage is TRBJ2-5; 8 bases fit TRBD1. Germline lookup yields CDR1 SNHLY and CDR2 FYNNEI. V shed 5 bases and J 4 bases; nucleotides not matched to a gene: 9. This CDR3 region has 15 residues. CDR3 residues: CASSREGQGSETQYF. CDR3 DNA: TGTGCCAGCAGTAGGGAAGGACAGGGCTCAGAGACCCAGTACTTC.

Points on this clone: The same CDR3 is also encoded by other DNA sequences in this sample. DNA for the CDR3: TGTGCCATCAGTGAGTCGCGGGAATCTAACTATGGCTACACCTTC. Its protein is CAISESRESNYGYTF. The chain links TRBV10-3 to TRBJ1-2; D is undetermined. The CDR3 covers 15 residues. Germline V gene sequence: CDR1 ENHRY, CDR2 SYGVKD. V dropped 0 bases and J dropped 0 bases, with 8 bases sitting between them.

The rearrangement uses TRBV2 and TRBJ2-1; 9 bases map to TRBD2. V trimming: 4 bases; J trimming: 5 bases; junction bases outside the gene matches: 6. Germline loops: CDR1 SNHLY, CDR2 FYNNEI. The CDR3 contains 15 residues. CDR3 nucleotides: TGTGCCAGCAGTGGCGGGGGGGCCGCAAACAATGAGCAGTTCTTC. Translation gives CASSGGGAANNEQFF.

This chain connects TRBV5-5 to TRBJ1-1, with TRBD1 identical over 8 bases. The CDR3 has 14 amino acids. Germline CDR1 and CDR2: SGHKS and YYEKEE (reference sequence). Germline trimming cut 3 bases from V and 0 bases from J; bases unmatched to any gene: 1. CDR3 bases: TGTGCCAGCAGCTCCAGGGGGCTGAACACTGAAGCTTTCTTT. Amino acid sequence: CASSSRGLNTEAFF. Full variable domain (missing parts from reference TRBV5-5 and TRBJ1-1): DAGVTQSPTHLIKTRGQQVTLRCSPISGHKSVSWYQQVLGQGPQFIFQYYEKEERGRGNFPDRFSARQFPNYSSELNVNALLLGDSALYLCASSSRGLNTEAFFGQGTRLTVV.

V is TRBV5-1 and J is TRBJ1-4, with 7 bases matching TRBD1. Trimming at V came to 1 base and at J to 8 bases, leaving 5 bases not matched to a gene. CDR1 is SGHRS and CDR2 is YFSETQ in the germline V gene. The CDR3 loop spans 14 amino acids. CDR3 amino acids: CASSLSTGDEKLFF. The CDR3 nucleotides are TGCGCCAGCAGCTTGAGTACAGGGGACGAAAAACTGTTTTTT.

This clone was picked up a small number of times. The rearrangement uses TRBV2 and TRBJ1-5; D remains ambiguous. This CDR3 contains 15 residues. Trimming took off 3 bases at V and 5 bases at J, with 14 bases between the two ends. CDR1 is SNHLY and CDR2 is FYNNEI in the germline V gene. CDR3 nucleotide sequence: TGTGCCAGCAGTGAGATGGGCCGGGAGGATCAGCCCCAGCATTTT. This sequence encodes CASSEMGREDQPQHF.

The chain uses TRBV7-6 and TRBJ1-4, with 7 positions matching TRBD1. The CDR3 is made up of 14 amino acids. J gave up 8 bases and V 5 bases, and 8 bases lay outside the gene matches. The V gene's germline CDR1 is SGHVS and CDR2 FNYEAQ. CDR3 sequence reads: CASSLGGGREKLFF. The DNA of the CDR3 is TGTGCCAGCAGCCTAGGGGGCGGTAGGGAAAAACTGTTTTTT.

The CDR3 region has the DNA TGTGCCAGCAGCTTAGATGGCAGGGGGAACACTGAAGCTTTCTTT. As protein: CASSLDGRGNTEAFF. V and J are TRBV11-2 and TRBJ1-1; D may be TRBD1 (6 bases). Trimming left V 0 bases short and J 1 base short, with 9 bases between. From germline, CDR1 is SGHAT and CDR2 FQNNGV. CDR3 length: 15 residues.